Listed below are T cell receptor beta chains from one sample, sequenced in a study of blood T cell repertoires in COVID-19. The table came from immunoSEQ multiplex PCR; TCRdb's copy has only in-frame clones and leaves some out. The table shows tens of thousands of clones, with approximately 78% occurring only once. Sequencing used peripheral blood. These receptor sequences come from a human donor with acute or convalescent COVID-19. The donor label of this sample is uncertain. Each CDR3 is given with its conserved first and last residue. A D gene is named only where the DNA matches it firmly. Clone size is not always given. Where it is, it says once, few, many or a class for expanded clones.

V gene,D gene,clone size,J gene,CDR3 protein,CDR3 DNA
TRBV7-8,-,-,TRBJ1-1,CASSLAPRPGSTEAFF,TGTGCCAGCAGCTTAGCACCGAGACCGGGGAGCACTGAAGCTTTCTTT
TRBV6-5,-,-,TRBJ1-1,CASSYSSGLEAFF,TGTGCCAGCAGTTACTCATCCGGACTTGAAGCTTTCTTT
TRBV10-3,TRBD1,-,TRBJ1-5,CATATGAGGGNQPQHF,TGTGCCACCGCGACAGGGGCAGGGGGGGGCAATCAGCCCCAGCATTTT
TRBV30,TRBD2,few,TRBJ2-2,CAWRIAGGFDTGELFF,TGTGCCTGGAGAATAGCGGGAGGTTTCGACACCGGGGAGCTGTTTTTT
TRBV6-5,TRBD1,-,TRBJ1-2,CASRKTGSYGYTF,TGTGCCAGCAGAAAGACAGGGTCATATGGCTACACCTTC
TRBV28,-,once,TRBJ1-2,CASSLSGGGYGYTF,TGTGCCAGCAGTTTGAGCGGGGGGGGTTATGGCTACACCTTC
TRBV18,TRBD1,-,TRBJ1-1,CASSPRDRGLLGSTEAFF,TGTGCCAGCTCGCCTCGGGACAGGGGGTTATTGGGGAGCACTGAAGCTTTCTTT
TRBV6-5,-,-,TRBJ2-3,CASTERSTDTQYF,TGTGCCAGCACCGAGCGTAGCACAGATACGCAGTATTTT
TRBV6-2/TRBV6-3,TRBD2,-,TRBJ2-5,CASSPGLAGGKETQYF,TGTGCCAGCAGTCCGGGACTAGCGGGGGGGAAGGAGACCCAGTACTTC
TRBV10-3,TRBD1,-,TRBJ1-3,CAISTGQGSLGNTIYF,TGTGCCATCAGTACCGGACAGGGCTCGCTTGGAAACACCATATATTTT
TRBV2,TRBD1,-,TRBJ1-2,CASSEQGANYGYTF,TGTGCCAGCAGCGAACAGGGGGCTAACTATGGCTACACCTTC
TRBV19,-,-,TRBJ2-7,CASSIVGAYEQYF,TGTGCCAGTAGTATAGTGGGAGCCTACGAGCAGTACTTC
TRBV2,-,-,TRBJ2-3,CASSQTTNTQYF,TGTGCCAGCAGCCAGACCACTAATACGCAGTATTTT
TRBV11-1,TRBD1,-,TRBJ1-1,CASSLARQGKAFF,TGTGCCAGCAGCTTAGCGAGACAGGGTAAAGCTTTCTTT
TRBV6-2/TRBV6-3,-,-,TRBJ2-7,CASSYGGVVYEQYF,TGTGCCAGCAGTTATGGAGGGGTTGTCTACGAGCAGTACTTC
TRBV19,-,-,TRBJ1-5,CASSITSISNQPQHF,TGTGCCAGTAGTATCACTTCAATTAGCAATCAGCCCCAGCATTTT